The clone carrying this TCR beta chain came up a few times. Its antigen is undetermined. Here immunoSEQ multiplex PCR was the method, and the copy in TCRdb shows in-frame clones only, minus some. The table has approximately 170,000 clones, 80% to 90% seen once. The data are from a study of T cell responses to AZD1222 COVID-19 vaccine. Study summary: Second-dose intervals near 4 or 12 weeks were combined. Study-wide results and caveats: In a largely white British group with more females than males, clonal diversity was possibly underestimated. Across the whole spike, CD4 TCRs peaked at regions 160-218 and 743-854. Close to half of spike-specific TCRs reportedly recognize unmutated variant regions.

The V gene lost 3 bases and the J gene lost 3 bases, with 12 bases spanning the gap. From germline, CDR1 is LNHDA and CDR2 SQIVND (reference sequence). The CDR3 loop spans 15 amino acids. The V and J genes are TRBV19 and TRBJ2-4, with D possibly TRBD1 on 6 matching bases. The TCR was taken from an adult in good health. Here the sequenced sample was peripheral blood, taken on day 0 of AZD1222 vaccination. The CDR3 nucleotides are TGTGCCAGTAGTATGAGTCAGGGGTTCAAAAACATTCAGTACTTC. Translating gives CASSMSQGFKNIQYF.